This TCR beta chain comes out of a study of cytomegalovirus exposure and HLA in healthy donors. Clones were sequenced by immunoSEQ multiplex PCR, and TCRdb holds only the in-frame ones, with some missing. Of tens of thousands of clones listed, 96% are singletons. This clone has only one observation. V was pared by 0 bases and J by 0 bases, with 6 bases between. The CDR3 runs 15 residues. The germline V gene encodes CDR1 SGHRS and CDR2 YFSETQ. This receptor was obtained from a man younger than 35 in good health and CMV-seronegative. This rearrangement joins TRBV5-1 to TRBJ1-4; D is unresolved. The sample consisted of PBMCs. The CDR3 reads CASSLGVSTNEKLFF. Written as DNA, the CDR3 is TGCGCCAGCAGCTTGGGCGTTTCAACTAATGAAAAACTGTTTTTT.